Presented here are 15 T cell receptor beta chains from one specimen sequenced in a study of identical twins. TCRdb fed the 5' RACE reads into MiXCR, producing one record per CDR3 protein. The table lists about 330,000 distinct CDR3 sequences, 12% of them singletons. These data are also associated with another study on yellow fever vaccine responses in identical twins.

The sequenced sample consisted of CD8+ T cells sorted from blood. These receptors all stem from a woman aged 18-29 years in good health.

The rearrangement joins TRBV7-9 to TRBJ2-4; D may be TRBD2 (6 bases). Per the germline V gene, CDR1 is SEHNR and CDR2 is FQNEAQ (reference sequence). The CDR3 sequence is 17 residues long. V was shortened by 4 bases and J by 0 bases, with 16 bases between the two germline ends. DNA for the CDR3: TGTGCCAGCAGCTCCTTGGTGGGAGGCATAGCCAAAAACATTCAGTACTTC. Protein: CASSSLVGGIAKNIQYF.

The chain combines TRBV19 with TRBJ1-6; tentative D call: TRBD1 (5 bases). The CDR3 has 14 residues. Trimming shortened V by 5 bases and J by 7 bases, and 12 bases separated the two germline ends. Germline V gene lookup returns CDR1 LNHDA and CDR2 SQIVND (reference sequence). The CDR3 spells CASSVGRGNSPLHF. CDR3 sequence (DNA): TGTGCCAGTAGTGTGGGACGGGGGAATTCACCCCTCCACTTT.

There are a few counts of this clonotype. The CDR3 DNA reads as TGTGCCAGCAGCGTAGCGGGGGGTAGCGGGAGCTCAGATACGCAGTATTTT. Protein: CASSVAGGSGSSDTQYF. This chain links TRBV9 with TRBJ2-3; TRBD2 matches at 9 bases. There are 17 residues in the CDR3. V lost 0 bases to trimming and J lost 4 bases; unmatched junction nucleotides: 9. Germline lookup yields CDR1 SGDLS and CDR2 YYNGEE.

The V and J genes are TRBV2 and TRBJ2-3; D gene ambiguous. The CDR3 extends over 13 amino acids. Germline V gene data show CDR1 as SNHLY and CDR2 as FYNNEI. Trimming stripped 6 bases from V and 6 bases from J, with 13 bases between. The CDR3 nucleotides read TGTGCCAGCAGAGGTTACGCCCCGGATACGCAGTATTTT. Amino acid sequence: CASRGYAPDTQYF.

The table lists this clonotype with many counts. This chain links TRBV6-5 with TRBJ1-2, with no clear D. CDR3 length equals 17 residues. V was trimmed by 3 bases and J by 0 bases, leaving 17 bases between them. Germline V gene data show CDR1 as MNHEY and CDR2 as SVGAGI. CDR3 protein: CASSYLSTDPSNYGYTF. In DNA form, the CDR3 reads TGTGCCAGCAGTTATCTTTCGACGGACCCTTCTAACTATGGCTACACCTTC.

V is TRBV12-3 or TRBV12-4 and J is TRBJ1-2; D ambiguous. Trimming left V 7 bases short and J 8 bases short, with 14 bases between. The CDR3 has 12 amino acids. The CDR3 region has the DNA TGTGCCAGCACCCTGGGGTTACGAGGCTACACCTTC. Protein: CASTLGLRGYTF.

The chain recombines TRBV19 with TRBJ2-7; 9 bases match TRBD1. Trimming cost V 4 bases and J 7 bases; bases outside gene matches: 11. The CDR3 covers 15 residues. Germline V CDR1 and CDR2: LNHDA, SQIVND (reference sequence). For the CDR3, the DNA is TGTGCCAGTAGTAAACCGGGACAGGGAATACTGGAGCAGTACGTC. Translated, it gives CASSKPGQGILEQYV.

V and J are TRBV5-6 and TRBJ1-2; 12 nucleotides match TRBD1. The CDR3 sequence is 15 residues long. Per germline, CDR1 SGHDT and CDR2 YYEEEE. Germline trimming cut 4 bases from V and 4 bases from J; bases unmatched to any gene: 5. CDR3 DNA sequence: TGTGCCAGCAGCCCGGGACAGGGGGCTGCCTATGGCTACACCTTC. Translation gives CASSPGQGAAYGYTF. The variable domain in full, completed from reference TRBV5-6 and TRBJ1-2, reads DAGVTQSPTHLIKTRGQQVTLRCSPKSGHDTVSWYQQALGQGPQFIFQYYEEEERQRGNFPDRFSGHQFPNYSSELNVNALLLGDSALYLCASSPGQGAAYGYTFGSGTRLTVV.

This chain joins TRBV7-4 and TRBJ1-5; D might be TRBD1 (6 bases). The CDR3 spans 15 residues. V shed 7 bases and J shed 2 bases, with 15 bases lying between them. Germline V CDR1 and CDR2: SGHVT, SQSDAQ. This CDR3 is CASTLGTGCNQPQHF. CDR3 DNA: TGTGCCAGCACCCTAGGCACAGGGTGCAATCAGCCCCAGCATTTT. Combining the CDR3 with reference TRBV7-4 and TRBJ1-5 gives the whole variable domain GAGVSQSPRYKVAKRGRDVALRCDSISGHVTLYWYRQTLGQGSEVLTYSQSDAQRDKSGRPSGRFSAERPERSVSTLKIQRTEQGDSAVYLCASTLGTGCNQPQHFGDGTRLSIL.

This clonotype was recorded a few times. The chain is built from TRBV27 and TRBJ2-2; TRBD1 aligns across 10 bases. The CDR3 length is 15 residues. V lost 3 bases and J lost 6; bases outside the gene matches: 4. Germline CDR1 and CDR2: MNHEY and SMNVEV (reference sequence). The CDR3 reads CASSFGGQGAGELFF. The CDR3 coding sequence is TGTGCCAGCAGTTTTGGCGGACAGGGGGCCGGGGAGCTGTTTTTT.

This chain connects TRBV15 to TRBJ2-7; 9 bases are shared with TRBD2. Losses at the gene ends were 5 bases for V and 2 bases for J; bases not matched to a gene: 7. The CDR3 is 15 amino acids. The V gene's germline CDR1 is LNHNV and CDR2 YYDKDF (reference sequence). CDR3 coding DNA: TGTGCCACCAGCGACCTAGCGGGGCCCACCTACGAGCAGTACGTC. This codes for CATSDLAGPTYEQYV.

The table lists this clonotype with a few counts. The genes are TRBV6-5 and TRBJ1-1, with D maybe TRBD1 (6 bases). The germline CDR1 and CDR2 sequences are MNHEY and SVGAGI. The V and J ends lost 0 bases and 4 bases respectively, with 9 bases between them. This CDR3 has 14 amino acids. CDR3 residues: CASSYSIQGTEAFF. The CDR3, as DNA: TGTGCCAGCAGTTACTCGATACAGGGCACTGAAGCTTTCTTT.

V and J are TRBV29-1 and TRBJ2-7, with D possibly called TRBD1 or TRBD2 (6 bases each). CDR3 length equals 14 residues. From germline, CDR1 is SQVTM and CDR2 ANQGSEA. V was shortened by 5 bases and J by 2 bases, with 16 bases between the two germline ends. CDR3 nucleotide sequence: TGCAGCGTTCGCTACAGGGACTCCCCCTACGAGCAGTACTTC. Protein product: CSVRYRDSPYEQYF.

This clonotype was found a few times. V usage is TRBV7-9 and J usage is TRBJ2-7, with a weak D call TRBD1 (6 bases). There are 15 residues in the CDR3. Trimming shortened V by 0 bases and J by 2 bases, and 11 bases separated the two germline ends. CDR1 SEHNR and CDR2 FQNEAQ come from the germline V gene (reference sequence). CDR3 sequence: CASSLAWGLTYEQYF. The CDR3 nucleotides read TGTGCCAGCAGCTTAGCTTGGGGGCTGACCTACGAGCAGTACTTC.

This clonotype was seen only a few times. The CDR3 here is CASSAGDSSYEQYV. The CDR3 bases are TGTGCCAGCAGCGCAGGGGATAGCTCCTACGAGCAGTACGTC. V usage is TRBV9 and J usage is TRBJ2-7; D possibly corresponds to TRBD1 (6 bases). The germline CDR1 and CDR2 sequences are SGDLS and YYNGEE. CDR3 length: 14 residues. Deletions cut 3 bases from V and 0 bases from J, with 10 bases between.